Sequencing of this T cell receptor (beta chain) was carried out in a study of tumor-infiltrating lymphocytes in oesophageal squamous cell carcinoma. TCRdb used MiXCR to reprocess the reads, holding one entry per CDR3 protein. The top ten clones hold about three fifths of a sample with over 9,000 distinct CDR3 sequences, more than 50% of them seen once. There are 13 residues in the CDR3. V dropped 0 bases and J dropped 6 bases, with 8 bases sitting between them. Germline V lookup: CDR1 MNHEY, CDR2 SVGAGI. This clonotype was seen a handful of times. This chain connects TRBV6-5 to TRBJ1-2; TRBD1 might be the D (5 bases). The sequence came from a female donor with esophageal squamous cell carcinoma. Sequenced sample: blood. CDR3 in amino acids: CASSYSAGNGYTF. CDR3 DNA: TGTGCCAGCAGTTACTCTGCAGGGAATGGCTACACCTTC.